Listed below are T cell receptor beta chains from one sample, sequenced in a study of T-cell memory formation after mild COVID-19. TCRdb reprocessed the 5' RACE reads via MiXCR and lists one record per CDR3 protein. Here the sample spans about 400,000 distinct CDR3 sequences, about 22% being singletons. The sample consisted of PBMCs or a T cell subset sorted from them (not recorded which). These receptors originate from an adult woman who had mild COVID-19 (a few samples of this study predate the infection). Cell type and time point are not known. Both conserved end residues are part of each CDR3. The D gene is left open where the match is weak. For some rows the clone size is stated as once, few or many, or as a class when expanded; others skip it.

cdr3_nt cdr3_aa j_call clone_size d_call v_call
TGCAGTGCTAGAGTAGCGGGGACCGGAACAGATACGCAGTATTTT CSARVAGTGTDTQYF TRBJ2-3 few TRBD2 TRBV20-1
TGTGCCAGCTCACCAGGGACGACAGGGCTTTACGGCTACACCTTC CASSPGTTGLYGYTF TRBJ1-2 . TRBD1 TRBV18
TGTGCCAGCAGGGCAGGACAGGAATATCAGCCCCAGCATTTT CASRAGQEYQPQHF TRBJ1-5 . TRBD1 TRBV6-2/TRBV6-3
TGTGCCAGCAGTGCTGGATCCGGTAATTCACCCCTCCACTTT CASSAGSGNSPLHF TRBJ1-6 many . TRBV25-1
TGTGCCAGCAGCCCGGGACCCGACACCGGGGAGCTGTTTTTT CASSPGPDTGELFF TRBJ2-2 few . TRBV4-2
TGTGCCAGCAGCTCCAGACTAGCGGGGGGAAATAAGGGGTCCTACGAGCAGTACTTC CASSSRLAGGNKGSYEQYF TRBJ2-7 . TRBD2 TRBV3-1
TGTGCCAGCAGCCAACTAGGGGGAGGGCCCTCGGGAGATACGCAGTATTTT CASSQLGGGPSGDTQYF TRBJ2-3 . . TRBV4-2
TGCGCCAGCAGCTTGAAAGCAACTGGAAACACCATATATTTT CASSLKATGNTIYF TRBJ1-3 few . TRBV5-1
TGCGCCAGCAGGCTAGGGGGCAGCTCCTATAATTCACCCCTCCACTTT CASRLGGSSYNSPLHF TRBJ1-6 . TRBD1 TRBV5-1
TGTGCCAGCAGCCAGACCGGGACATCGGCAGATACGCAGTATTTT CASSQTGTSADTQYF TRBJ2-3 few . TRBV7-3
TGCGCCAGCAGCCCCGGGGGGTCAACAAACAATGAGCAGTTCTTC CASSPGGSTNNEQFF TRBJ2-1 . TRBD2 TRBV5-1
TGTGCCAGCAGCTCGATACCGGACACGGTGCAGTACTTC CASSSIPDTVQYF TRBJ2-7 few . TRBV7-2
TGCGCCAGCAGCCCCCTTGGACAGGTAAGAAGCACTGAAGCTTTCTTT CASSPLGQVRSTEAFF TRBJ1-1 . TRBD1 TRBV5-1
TGTGCCAGCAGTTTACGGCAGGGTGGCTCACCCCTCCACTTT CASSLRQGGSPLHF TRBJ1-6 few . TRBV12-3/TRBV12-4
TGTGCCAGCAGTTACCCCGCAGAGTACTCTGGGGCCAACGTCCTGACTTTC CASSYPAEYSGANVLTF TRBJ2-6 . . TRBV6-6
TGTGCCAGCAGCCACCGGGACAGCTATGGCTACACCTTC CASSHRDSYGYTF TRBJ1-2 . TRBD1 TRBV6-5
TGCAGCGCCCGCGGGCACGAGAGACTCGAGCAGTTCTTC CSARGHERLEQFF TRBJ2-1 few . TRBV29-1
TGTGCCAGCAGCTTGAACGGACAGAACACTGAAGCTTTCTTT CASSLNGQNTEAFF TRBJ1-1 . . TRBV7-9
TGTGCCAGCAGCCAAGGGGGGGAAGGGGCCAACGTCCTGACTTTC CASSQGGEGANVLTF TRBJ2-6 . . TRBV6-5
TGTGCCAGCAAACCGGGACAGGGGTTAGCAAGACCTGAAGCTTTCTTT CASKPGQGLARPEAFF TRBJ1-1 . TRBD1 TRBV12-3/TRBV12-4
TGTGCCAGCAGCAGGACAGGGGGCTACGAGCAGTACTTC CASSRTGGYEQYF TRBJ2-7 many TRBD1 TRBV7-2
TGTGCCAGCAGTTGGTACATGCTCACCTACGAGCAGTACTTC CASSWYMLTYEQYF TRBJ2-7 . . TRBV12-3/TRBV12-4
TGCAGTGCTAGCCCCCGTGGTGGGAGGACCACCTCTGGGGCCAACGTCCTGACTTTC CSASPRGGRTTSGANVLTF TRBJ2-6 few . TRBV20-1
TGTGCCACCAGCCCCGACAGGGACTCTGGGGCCAACGTCCTGACTTTC CATSPDRDSGANVLTF TRBJ2-6 few TRBD1 TRBV15
TGTGCCAGCAGTTCGCCGGCGGGGGACTCCCACTACGAGCAGTACTTC CASSSPAGDSHYEQYF TRBJ2-7 few TRBD2 TRBV12-3/TRBV12-4
TGTGCCAGCGGACGGTCGACAGGGAGCTATGGCTACACCTTC CASGRSTGSYGYTF TRBJ1-2 . TRBD1 TRBV7-8
TGCGCCAGCAGCTCCGTCGGACGGGAGAGCACAGATACGCAGTATTTT CASSSVGRESTDTQYF TRBJ2-3 few . TRBV5-1
TGTGCCAGCTCATCACGGACAGGGGGCACAGATACGCAGTATTTT CASSSRTGGTDTQYF TRBJ2-3 few TRBD1 TRBV18
TGTGCCAGCAGCTTACCGCTGAATGAAAAACTGTTTTTT CASSLPLNEKLFF TRBJ1-4 few . TRBV7-9
TGTGCCAGCAGCCGATGGGGCATTGATAATGAGCAGTTCTTC CASSRWGIDNEQFF TRBJ2-1 . . TRBV16
TGTGCCAGCTCACCGGGACAGGGGGAGACCCAGTACTTC CASSPGQGETQYF TRBJ2-5 many TRBD1 TRBV18
TGTGCCAGCAGCTACGGACTAGCGGGAGTAGTCTACGAGCAGTACTTC CASSYGLAGVVYEQYF TRBJ2-7 . TRBD2 TRBV7-6
TGCGCCAGCAGCCCCCCGACCCGTCCCGACACCATATATTTT CASSPPTRPDTIYF TRBJ1-3 . . TRBV4-1